These 25 T cell receptor beta chains share one sample of origin, sequenced in a study of identical twins. TCRdb processed the 5' RACE reads anew with MiXCR; each CDR3 protein has one entry. The sample comprises hundreds of thousands of distinct CDR3 sequences, over 20% of which are singletons, and 4% to 4.5% rests with the top ten. These sequences were also reported in another study, on T cells expressing NK-cell markers.

The sequenced sample consisted of PBMCs. These TCRs come from a young woman in good health.

This clonotype has more than one count but fewer than ten. This sequence joins TRBV6-5 and TRBJ2-7; TRBD1 matches at 8 bases. The CDR3 has 14 amino acids. The germline gives CDR1 MNHEY, CDR2 SVGAGI. V lost 0 bases to trimming and J lost 4 bases; unmatched junction nucleotides: 2. In DNA, the CDR3 is TGTGCCAGCAGTTACTCCGGACAGGGTTACGAGCAGTACTTC. Protein sequence: CASSYSGQGYEQYF.

This sequence joins TRBV6-6 and TRBJ1-2; no clear D. CDR1 is MNHNY, CDR2 SVGAGI, per germline (reference sequence). V lost 2 bases to trimming and J lost 6 bases, with 10 bases between them. The CDR3 is 13 residues long. CDR3 in amino acids: CASSYRWVNGYTF. The CDR3 nucleotides read TGTGCCAGCAGTTACCGTTGGGTAAATGGCTACACCTTC.

This clonotype is a singleton in its sample. The chain has TRBV20-1 and TRBJ2-1; D is unresolved. The CDR3 is 12 residues long. Germline lookup yields CDR1 DFQATT and CDR2 SNEGSKA (reference sequence). V lost 6 bases and J 6 bases, leaving 12 bases between the germline ends. The DNA for the CDR3 is TGCAGTGCCAAGGTCCCCACCAATGAGCAGTTCTTC. This translates into CSAKVPTNEQFF.

This clonotype came up a few times. The chain recombines TRBV10-1 with TRBJ2-1; D gene ambiguous. Germline V gene sequence: CDR1 WNHNN, CDR2 SYGVQD (reference sequence). The CDR3 extends over 14 amino acids. Trimming took off 0 bases at V and 7 bases at J, with 10 bases between the two ends. The CDR3 loop is CASSESVHQNEQFF. The CDR3, as DNA: TGCGCCAGCAGTGAGTCGGTACACCAAAATGAGCAGTTCTTC.

This clonotype turned up a few times. The chain carries TRBV12-3 or TRBV12-4 and TRBJ2-5; tentatively, D is TRBD1 (6 bases). CDR3 size: 14 residues. V gave up 3 bases and J gave up 2 bases, with 10 bases separating them. The CDR3 loop reads CASSFYREQETQYF. The DNA for the CDR3 is TGTGCCAGCAGTTTTTACAGGGAACAAGAGACCCAGTACTTC.

This sequence joins TRBV4-3 and TRBJ2-3; no clear D. Germline V gives CDR1 LGHNA, CDR2 YSLEER. The ends were cut back, 3 bases at V and 2 bases at J, with 9 bases in the middle. This CDR3 region has 14 residues. The CDR3 bases are TGCGCCAGCAGCCAGGCGTTAATCACAGATACGCAGTATTTT. This gives the protein CASSQALITDTQYF.

This sequence joins TRBV20-1 and TRBJ1-2; TRBD1 aligns across 7 bases. CDR3 length equals 13 residues. Trimming took 6 bases from V and 8 from J; bases not matched to a gene: 12. CDR1 is DFQATT and CDR2 is SNEGSKA in the germline V gene (reference sequence). The CDR3 sequence: CSASKGALTGYTF. CDR3 coding DNA: TGCAGTGCATCGAAGGGGGCGCTTACCGGCTACACCTTC.

The chain employs TRBV11-2 and TRBJ2-7; TRBD1 matches at 8 bases. This CDR3 has 14 amino acids. Germline trimming cut 3 bases from V and 4 bases from J; bases unmatched to any gene: 5. Germline CDR1 and CDR2: SGHAT and FQNNGV. CDR3 sequence (DNA): TGTGCCAGCAGCTTCCGGACAGGGCAGTACGAGCAGTACTTC. It encodes CASSFRTGQYEQYF.

This chain links TRBV4-3 with TRBJ2-2, with D perhaps assigned TRBD1 or TRBD2 (6 bases each). Trimming stripped 4 bases from V and 6 bases from J, with 12 bases between. This CDR3 has 14 residues. Germline V CDR1 and CDR2: LGHNA, YSLEER. CDR3 sequence reads: CASSLVGGPGELFF. The CDR3 DNA follows: TGCGCCAGCAGCCTCGTGGGGGGCCCCGGGGAGCTGTTTTTT.

This clonotype has just a few counts. CDR3 in amino acids: CSARGRANYGYTF. The CDR3 coding sequence is TGCAGTGCTAGAGGCAGGGCCAACTATGGCTACACCTTC. This sequence joins TRBV20-1 and TRBJ1-2; D possibly corresponds to TRBD1 (5 bases). Between the trimmed V and J ends, which lost 1 base and 2 bases, there was a span of 8 bases. The V gene's germline CDR1 is DFQATT and CDR2 SNEGSKA (reference sequence). The CDR3 runs 13 residues.

This clonotype has more than one count but fewer than ten. This chain uses TRBV7-3 with TRBJ2-1; the D is unclear. CDR1 is SGHTA and CDR2 is FQGTGA in the germline V gene. The CDR3 loop spans 14 amino acids. V lost 0 bases to trimming and J lost 5 bases, with 8 bases between them. The CDR3, as DNA: TGTGCCAGCAGCTTAACGGCCCAGAACAATGAGCAGTTCTTC. Its translation: CASSLTAQNNEQFF.

This clonotype was seen a handful of times. J is TRBJ2-2 and V is TRBV30, with D possibly being TRBD2 (6 bases). In germline, CDR1 is GTSNPN, CDR2 SVGIG (reference sequence). The CDR3 contains 15 residues. V dropped 4 bases and J dropped 6 bases, with 18 bases sitting between them. CDR3 loop: CAWKGLGGSAGELFF. The CDR3 coding sequence is TGTGCCTGGAAAGGTCTGGGGGGTTCGGCCGGGGAGCTGTTTTTT.

This clonotype appeared once. The rearrangement uses TRBV7-6 and TRBJ2-7; the D gene is possibly TRBD2 (5 bases). Germline CDR1 SGHVS, CDR2 FNYEAQ. V lost 4 bases to trimming and J lost 4 bases, with 11 bases between them. This CDR3 region has 13 residues. CDR3 loop: CASSSSQRYEQYF. CDR3 nucleotide sequence: TGTGCCAGCAGCTCAAGCCAGCGGTACGAGCAGTACTTC.

The gene calls are TRBV9 and TRBJ2-6; the D gene is possibly TRBD2 (5 bases). From germline, CDR1 is SGDLS and CDR2 YYNGEE. Trimming took off 4 bases at V and 2 bases at J, with 13 bases between the two ends. This CDR3 has 16 residues. CDR3 sequence (DNA): TGTGCCAGCAGCCCCCGGACCGGGGCTGGGGCCAACGTCCTGACTTTC. The encoded protein is CASSPRTGAGANVLTF.

The CDR3 is CSAREIRQGTTYNEQFF. CDR3 sequence (DNA): TGCAGTGCTAGAGAAATCAGACAGGGGACAACTTACAATGAGCAGTTCTTC. The chain carries TRBV20-1 and TRBJ2-1; TRBD1 matches 8 bases. CDR1 is DFQATT, CDR2 SNEGSKA, per germline (reference sequence). V was clipped by 0 bases and J by 4 bases; unmatched bases: 11. CDR3 size: 17 residues.

The gene calls are TRBV7-9 and TRBJ2-7; no clear D. This CDR3 is built from 11 residues. Germline CDR1 SEHNR, CDR2 FQNEAQ (reference sequence). Trimming removed 5 bases from V and 7 bases from J, with 9 bases in between. CDR3 bases: TGTGCCAGCAGCCCCCAAAGGGAGCAGTACTTC. Translating it yields CASSPQREQYF.

The genes are TRBV12-3 or TRBV12-4 and TRBJ1-4; D not certain. V was clipped by 2 bases and J by 3 bases, with 10 bases between them. The length of the CDR3 is 15 residues. DNA for the CDR3: TGTGCCAGCAGTTTAAAGGGCGGCTCTAATGAAAAACTGTTTTTT. Amino acids: CASSLKGGSNEKLFF.

This clonotype came up a few times. The rearrangement joins TRBV3-1 to TRBJ1-5; D is uncertain. This CDR3 contains 13 residues. Between the trimmed V and J ends, which lost 1 base and 5 bases, there was a span of 6 bases. Germline CDR1 reads LGHDT; CDR2 reads YNNKEL (reference sequence). This CDR3 is CASSQGDYQPQHF. CDR3 bases: TGTGCCAGCAGCCAAGGTGATTATCAGCCCCAGCATTTT. The full variable domain, with the rest looked up from reference TRBV3-1 and TRBJ1-5, is DTAVSQTPKYLVTQMGNDKSIKCEQNLGHDTMYWYKQDSKKFLKIMFSYNNKELIINETVPNRFSPKSPDKAHLNLHINSLELGDSAVYFCASSQGDYQPQHFGDGTRLSIL.

The chain carries TRBV27 and TRBJ2-7; TRBD2 matches at 12 bases. Germline CDR1 MNHEY, CDR2 SMNVEV (reference sequence). The CDR3 runs to 15 residues. V was clipped by 2 bases and J by 5 bases; unmatched bases: 4. In nucleotides, the CDR3 is TGTGCCAGCAGTTTAACTAGCGGGAGGTTGGACGAGCAGTACTTC. As protein: CASSLTSGRLDEQYF.

V is TRBV20-1 and J is TRBJ1-2; possibly TRBD1 for D (5 bases). The V gene lost 1 base and the J gene lost 4 bases, with 16 bases spanning the gap. The CDR3 loop spans 15 amino acids. Germline values: CDR1 DFQATT, CDR2 SNEGSKA (reference sequence). In DNA, the CDR3 is TGCAGTGCTAGAGGGGCCGGTGGGGCTGGCTATGGCTACACCTTC. Its protein is CSARGAGGAGYGYTF.

This clonotype was counted only a few times. The chain uses TRBV25-1 and TRBJ1-2; D uncertain. Trimming stripped 1 base from V and 9 bases from J, with 9 bases between. The CDR3 spans 12 residues. Germline CDR1 is MGHDK and CDR2 is SYGVNS. This CDR3 reads CASSEWVGSYTF. CDR3 in DNA: TGTGCCAGCAGTGAATGGGTCGGTAGCTACACCTTC.

This clonotype was seen more than once but under ten times. The rearrangement joins TRBV10-3 to TRBJ2-7; the match to TRBD1 covers 7 bases. The CDR3 has 15 amino acids. The germline V gene has CDR1 ENHRY and CDR2 SYGVKD. V lost 2 bases, J lost 4 bases, and 8 bases stayed unmatched. CDR3 in DNA: TGTGCCATCAGTGAGGAAGAGACAGGGTCATACGAGCAGTACTTC. Protein: CAISEEETGSYEQYF.

This chain joins TRBV20-1 and TRBJ2-1; 16 positions match TRBD2. This CDR3 spans 19 amino acids. Germline CDR1 is DFQATT and CDR2 is SNEGSKA (reference sequence). The V gene end was trimmed by 2 bases and the J gene end by 2 bases; junction bases not matched to a gene: 9. The CDR3 DNA reads as TGCAGTGCTAGACAATCCGGGACTAGCGGGAGGGCACCCTACAATGAGCAGTTCTTC. It yields the protein CSARQSGTSGRAPYNEQFF.

This clonotype was recorded a few times. The chain couples TRBV5-6 to TRBJ2-7; TRBD2 agrees at 7 bases. V shed 4 bases and J 3 bases; nucleotides not matched to a gene: 10. The V gene's germline CDR1 is SGHDT and CDR2 YYEEEE. The CDR3 loop spans 15 amino acids. CDR3 nucleotide sequence: TGTGCCAGCAGCCAAACTGTAGCGGGCTTCTACGAGCAGTACTTC. It yields the protein CASSQTVAGFYEQYF. Combining the CDR3 with reference TRBV5-6 and TRBJ2-7 gives the whole variable domain DAGVTQSPTHLIKTRGQQVTLRCSPKSGHDTVSWYQQALGQGPQFIFQYYEEEERQRGNFPDRFSGHQFPNYSSELNVNALLLGDSALYLCASSQTVAGFYEQYFGPGTRLTVT.

This rearrangement joins TRBV5-1 to TRBJ2-2; perhaps TRBD2 as D (7 bases). The V end lost 1 base, the J end lost 6 bases, and 13 bases lay between the germline ends. The CDR3 has 15 residues. Germline V lookup: CDR1 SGHRS, CDR2 YFSETQ. The CDR3: CASSLPGGAAGELFF. CDR3 coding DNA: TGCGCCAGCAGCTTGCCTGGGGGGGCTGCCGGGGAGCTGTTTTTT. The full variable domain, rest sourced from reference TRBV5-1 and TRBJ2-2, is KAGVTQTPRYLIKTRGQQVTLSCSPISGHRSVSWYQQTPGQGLQFLFEYFSETQRNKGNFPGRFSGRQFSNSRSEMNVSTLELGDSALYLCASSLPGGAAGELFFGEGSRLTVL.